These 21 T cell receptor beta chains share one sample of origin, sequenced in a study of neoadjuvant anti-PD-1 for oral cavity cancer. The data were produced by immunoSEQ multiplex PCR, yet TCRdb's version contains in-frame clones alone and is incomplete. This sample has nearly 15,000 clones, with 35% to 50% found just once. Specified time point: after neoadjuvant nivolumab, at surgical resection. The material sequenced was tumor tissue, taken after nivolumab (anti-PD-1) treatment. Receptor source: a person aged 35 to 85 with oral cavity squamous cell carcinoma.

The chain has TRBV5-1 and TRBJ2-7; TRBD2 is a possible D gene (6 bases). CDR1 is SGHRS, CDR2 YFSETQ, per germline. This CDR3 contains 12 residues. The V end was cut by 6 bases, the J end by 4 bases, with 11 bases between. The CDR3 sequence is CASTGGGYEQYF. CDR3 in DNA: TGCGCCAGCACTGGGGGAGGATACGAGCAGTACTTC. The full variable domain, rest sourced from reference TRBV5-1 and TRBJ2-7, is KAGVTQTPRYLIKTRGQQVTLSCSPISGHRSVSWYQQTPGQGLQFLFEYFSETQRNKGNFPGRFSGRQFSNSRSEMNVSTLELGDSALYLCASTGGGYEQYFGPGTRLTVT.

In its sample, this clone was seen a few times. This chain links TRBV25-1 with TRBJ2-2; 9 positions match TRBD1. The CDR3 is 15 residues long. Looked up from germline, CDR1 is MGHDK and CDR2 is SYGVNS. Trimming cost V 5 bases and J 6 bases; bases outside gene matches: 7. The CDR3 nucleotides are TGTGCCAGCAGTAAACAGGGGGCTGGGGCCGGGGAGCTGTTTTTT. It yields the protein CASSKQGAGAGELFF. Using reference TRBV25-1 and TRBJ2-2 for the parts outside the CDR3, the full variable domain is EADIYQTPRYLVIGTGKKITLECSQTMGHDKMYWYQQDPGMELHLIHYSYGVNSTEKGDLSSESTVSRIRTEHFPLTLESARPSHTSQYLCASSKQGAGAGELFFGEGSRLTVL.

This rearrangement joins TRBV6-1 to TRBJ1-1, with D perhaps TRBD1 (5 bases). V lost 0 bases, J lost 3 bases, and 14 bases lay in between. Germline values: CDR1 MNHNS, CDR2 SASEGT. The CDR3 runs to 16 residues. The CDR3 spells CASSEALGQPYTEAFF. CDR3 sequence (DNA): TGTGCCAGCAGTGAAGCGCTTGGACAACCTTACACTGAAGCTTTCTTT.

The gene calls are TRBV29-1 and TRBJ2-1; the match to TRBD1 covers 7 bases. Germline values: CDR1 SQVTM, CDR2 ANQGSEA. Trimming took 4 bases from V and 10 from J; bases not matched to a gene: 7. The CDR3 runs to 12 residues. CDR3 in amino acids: CSVGRQGWEQFF. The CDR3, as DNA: TGCAGCGTTGGTCGACAGGGTTGGGAGCAGTTCTTC.

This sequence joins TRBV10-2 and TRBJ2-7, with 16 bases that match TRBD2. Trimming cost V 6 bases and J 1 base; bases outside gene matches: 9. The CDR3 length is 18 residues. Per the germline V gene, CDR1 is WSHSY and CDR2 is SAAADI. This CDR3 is CASRPGLAGGKVSYEQYF. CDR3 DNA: TGCGCCAGCAGGCCGGGACTAGCGGGGGGGAAAGTTTCCTACGAGCAGTACTTC.

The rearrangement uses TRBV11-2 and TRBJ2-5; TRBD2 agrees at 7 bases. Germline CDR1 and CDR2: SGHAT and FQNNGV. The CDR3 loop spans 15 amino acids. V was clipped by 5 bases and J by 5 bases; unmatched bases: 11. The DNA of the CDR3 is TGTGCCAGCAGCCCATTCCACGGGGGGATTGAGACCCAGTACTTC. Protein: CASSPFHGGIETQYF.

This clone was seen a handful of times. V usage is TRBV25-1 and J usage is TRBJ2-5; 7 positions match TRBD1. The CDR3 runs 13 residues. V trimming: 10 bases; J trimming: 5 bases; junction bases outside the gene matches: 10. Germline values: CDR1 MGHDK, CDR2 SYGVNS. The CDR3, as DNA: TGTGCCACCAAGACAGGGATGGCGGAGACCCAGTACTTC. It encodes CATKTGMAETQYF.

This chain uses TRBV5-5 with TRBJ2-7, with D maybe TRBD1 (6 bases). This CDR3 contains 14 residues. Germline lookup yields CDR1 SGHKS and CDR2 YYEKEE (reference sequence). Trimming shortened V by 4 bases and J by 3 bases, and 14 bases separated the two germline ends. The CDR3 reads CASSLMDSSYEQYF. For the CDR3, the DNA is TGTGCCAGCAGCCTTATGGACAGCAGCTACGAGCAGTACTTC.

In DNA form, the CDR3 reads TGTGCCAGCAGCATCGGACAGGGGGCGTCTGAAGCTTTCTTT. As protein: CASSIGQGASEAFF. The V call is TRBV9, the J call TRBJ1-1, with 11 bases matching TRBD1. With V trimmed by 4 bases and J by 6 bases, 5 bases remained unmatched. There are 14 residues in the CDR3. Germline CDR1 SGDLS, CDR2 YYNGEE.

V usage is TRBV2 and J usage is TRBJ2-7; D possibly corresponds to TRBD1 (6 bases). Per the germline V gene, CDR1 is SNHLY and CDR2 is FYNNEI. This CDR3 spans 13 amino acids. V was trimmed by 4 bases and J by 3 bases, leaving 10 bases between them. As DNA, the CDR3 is TGTGCCAGCAGTGGTCAGGGGATCTACGAGCAGTACTTC. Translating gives CASSGQGIYEQYF.

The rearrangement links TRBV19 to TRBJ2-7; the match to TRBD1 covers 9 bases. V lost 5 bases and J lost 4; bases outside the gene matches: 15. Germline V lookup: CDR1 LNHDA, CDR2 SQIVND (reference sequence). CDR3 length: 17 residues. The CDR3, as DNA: TGTGCCAGTAGTGCCCCCTCCGGGACAGGGCAGCTGTACGAGCAGTACTTC. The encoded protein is CASSAPSGTGQLYEQYF.

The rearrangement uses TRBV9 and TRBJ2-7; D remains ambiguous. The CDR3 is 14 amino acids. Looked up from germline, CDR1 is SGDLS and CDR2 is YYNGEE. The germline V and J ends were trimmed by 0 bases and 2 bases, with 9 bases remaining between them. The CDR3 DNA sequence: TGTGCCAGCAGCGTAGGGGGTACCACCTACGAGCAGTACTTC. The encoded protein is CASSVGGTTYEQYF.

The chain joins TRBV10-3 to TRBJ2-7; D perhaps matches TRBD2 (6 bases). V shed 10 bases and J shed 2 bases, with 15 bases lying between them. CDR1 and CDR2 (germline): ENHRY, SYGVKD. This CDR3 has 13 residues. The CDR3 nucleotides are TGTGCCACCGGCCCGGAGGGAACCTACGAGCAGTACTTC. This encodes CATGPEGTYEQYF.

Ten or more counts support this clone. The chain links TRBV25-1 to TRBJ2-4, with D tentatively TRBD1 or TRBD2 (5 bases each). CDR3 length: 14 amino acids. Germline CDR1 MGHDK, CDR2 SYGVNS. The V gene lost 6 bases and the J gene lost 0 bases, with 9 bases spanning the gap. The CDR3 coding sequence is TGTGCCAGCAGGGATGGGACAGCCAAAAACATTCAGTACTTC. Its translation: CASRDGTAKNIQYF. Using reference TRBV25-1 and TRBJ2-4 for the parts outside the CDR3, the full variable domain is EADIYQTPRYLVIGTGKKITLECSQTMGHDKMYWYQQDPGMELHLIHYSYGVNSTEKGDLSSESTVSRIRTEHFPLTLESARPSHTSQYLCASRDGTAKNIQYFGAGTRLSVL.

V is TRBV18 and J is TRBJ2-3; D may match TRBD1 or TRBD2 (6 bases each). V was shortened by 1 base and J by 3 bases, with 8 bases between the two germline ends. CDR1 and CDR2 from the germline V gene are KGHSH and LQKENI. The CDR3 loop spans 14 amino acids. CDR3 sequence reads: CASSPRGATDTQYF. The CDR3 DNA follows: TGTGCCAGCTCACCACGGGGGGCGACAGATACGCAGTATTTT.

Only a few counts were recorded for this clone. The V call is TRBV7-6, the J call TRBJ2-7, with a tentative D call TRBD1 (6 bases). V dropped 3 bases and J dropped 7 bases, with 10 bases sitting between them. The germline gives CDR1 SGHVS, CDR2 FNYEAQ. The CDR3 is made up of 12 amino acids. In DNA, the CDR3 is TGTGCCAGCAGCTTCAGGGGTGGTGAGCAGTACTTC. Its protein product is CASSFRGGEQYF.

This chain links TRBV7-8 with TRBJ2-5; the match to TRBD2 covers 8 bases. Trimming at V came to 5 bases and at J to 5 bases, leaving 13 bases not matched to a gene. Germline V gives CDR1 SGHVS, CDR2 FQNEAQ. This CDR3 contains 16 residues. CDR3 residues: CASSLLRGGSLETQYF. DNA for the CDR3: TGTGCCAGCAGCCTACTCCGGGGGGGCTCACTTGAGACCCAGTACTTC.

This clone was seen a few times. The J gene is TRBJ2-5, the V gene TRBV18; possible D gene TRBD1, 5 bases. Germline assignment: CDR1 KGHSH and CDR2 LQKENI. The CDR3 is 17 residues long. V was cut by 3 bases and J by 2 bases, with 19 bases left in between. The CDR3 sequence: CASSPQGVGLIQETQYF. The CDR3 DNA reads TGTGCCAGCTCACCCCAAGGGGTAGGGCTGATTCAAGAGACCCAGTACTTC.

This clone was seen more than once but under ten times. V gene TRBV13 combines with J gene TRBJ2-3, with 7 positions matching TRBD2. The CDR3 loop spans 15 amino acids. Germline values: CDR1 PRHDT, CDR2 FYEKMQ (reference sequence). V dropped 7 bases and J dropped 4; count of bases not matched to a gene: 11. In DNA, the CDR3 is TGTGCCAGCACTTCGGACTCCCGGGGGGCAGATACGCAGTATTTT. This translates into CASTSDSRGADTQYF.

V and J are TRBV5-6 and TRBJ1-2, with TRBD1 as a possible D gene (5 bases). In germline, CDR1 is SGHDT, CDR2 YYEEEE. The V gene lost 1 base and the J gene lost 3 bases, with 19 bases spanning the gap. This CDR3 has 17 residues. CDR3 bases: TGTGCCAGCAGCTTGAGGGCCAGGGTGAGGAGGGACTATGGCTACACCTTC. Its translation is CASSLRARVRRDYGYTF.

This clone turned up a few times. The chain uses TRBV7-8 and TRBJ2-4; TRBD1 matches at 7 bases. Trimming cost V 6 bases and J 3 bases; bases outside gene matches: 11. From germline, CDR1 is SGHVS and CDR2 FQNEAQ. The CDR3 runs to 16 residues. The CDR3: CASSPSQGVNKNIQYF. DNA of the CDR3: TGTGCCAGCAGTCCATCCCAGGGGGTCAACAAAAACATTCAGTACTTC. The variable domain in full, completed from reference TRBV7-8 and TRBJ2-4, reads GAGVSQSPRYKVAKRGQDVALRCDPISGHVSLFWYQQALGQGPEFLTYFQNEAQLDKSGLPSDRFFAERPEGSVSTLKIQRTQQEDSAVYLCASSPSQGVNKNIQYFGAGTRLSVL.